This T cell receptor beta chain was obtained from a study of cytomegalovirus exposure and HLA in healthy donors. Whole-study results and caveats: A prior analysis recorded that most TCR beta V segments were productive about 87% or about 30% of the time.

Concerning this clone: What it recognizes is unknown.

V was pared by 1 base and J by 6 bases, with 6 bases between. The V gene's germline CDR1 is SGHVS and CDR2 FQNEAQ. CDR3 length: 12 residues. The PCR used 60 Vbeta and 13 Jbeta primers. Only in-frame clones appear in the TCRdb table, and some are missing; sequencing was by immunoSEQ multiplex PCR. The table for this sample gives more than 100,000 clones. This receptor was identified in a man aged 35-49 years in good health and CMV-seronegative. The sample comprised PBMCs. The chain combines TRBV7-8 with TRBJ1-1; D gene ambiguous. CDR3: CASSLGAPEAFF. The CDR3 nucleotides read TGTGCCAGCAGCTTAGGAGCTCCTGAAGCTTTCTTT. Based on the CDR3 plus reference TRBV7-8 and TRBJ1-1, the full variable domain is GAGVSQSPRYKVAKRGQDVALRCDPISGHVSLFWYQQALGQGPEFLTYFQNEAQLDKSGLPSDRFFAERPEGSVSTLKIQRTQQEDSAVYLCASSLGAPEAFFGQGTRLTVV.